This passage covers 27 T cell receptor beta chains from one sample sequenced in a study of cytomegalovirus exposure and HLA in healthy donors. A multiplex PCR was run with 60 Vbeta primers and 13 Jbeta primers. This table comes from immunoSEQ multiplex PCR, and its TCRdb copy is limited to in-frame clones, with some not included. The data hold about 180,000 clones, with approximately 80% observed a single time. Sequenced material: PBMCs. Receptors were obtained from a man aged 18 to 29 in good health and CMV-seronegative.

The V and J genes are TRBV14 and TRBJ2-5; D uncertain. The J call may be wrong; the DNA end is better matched by TRBJ2-7. This CDR3 comprises 14 residues. Germline V lookup: CDR1 SGHDN, CDR2 FVKESK. This chain's CDR3 is CASSQDLDSYEQYF. The CDR3 DNA reads TGTGCCAGCAGCCAAGATCTGGACTCCTACGAGCAGTACTTC.

This chain connects TRBV6-5 to TRBJ1-1; TRBD1 is a possible D gene (5 bases). Germline lookup yields CDR1 MNHEY and CDR2 SVGAGI. This CDR3 region has 15 residues. V dropped 0 bases and J dropped 5 bases, with 13 bases sitting between them. The CDR3 protein is CASSYSKGLATEAFF. CDR3 DNA sequence: TGTGCCAGCAGTTACTCGAAGGGGCTCGCGACTGAAGCTTTCTTT.

The V gene is TRBV28, the J gene TRBJ1-2; 7 positions match TRBD1. Per the germline V gene, CDR1 is MDHEN and CDR2 is SYDVKM. CDR3 size: 15 residues. Losses at the gene ends were 1 base for V and 5 bases for J; bases not matched to a gene: 7. CDR3 sequence: CASSLSAGGRYGYTF. The CDR3 nucleotides are TGTGCCAGCAGTTTATCGGCAGGGGGTCGGTATGGCTACACCTTC.

J is TRBJ2-1 and V is TRBV7-9; TRBD2 aligns across 10 bases. Unmatched junction bases numbered 4, after V lost 3 bases and J lost 5 bases. The CDR3 covers 15 residues. In germline, CDR1 is SEHNR, CDR2 FQNEAQ (reference sequence). In DNA form, the CDR3 reads TGTGCCAGCAGCTTTAATAGCGGGGGGAACAATGAGCAGTTCTTC. Encoded protein: CASSFNSGGNNEQFF.

This sequence joins TRBV2 and TRBJ2-7, with a possible D match to TRBD1 (6 bases). CDR3 length equals 13 residues. Germline V gives CDR1 SNHLY, CDR2 FYNNEI. V was trimmed by 9 bases and J by 4 bases, leaving 16 bases between them. This CDR3 reads CARRQVGLYEQYF. Here the CDR3 DNA reads TGTGCCAGAAGACAGGTGGGGCTATACGAGCAGTACTTC.

In its sample, this clone was seen once. Other DNA variants within this sample encode the same CDR3. This sequence joins TRBV5-4 and TRBJ1-1; perhaps TRBD1 as D (5 bases). V lost 0 bases and J lost 1, with 13 bases in between. CDR1 is SGHNT and CDR2 is YYREEE in the germline V gene (reference sequence). The CDR3 totals 16 residues. The CDR3 nucleotides read TGTGCCAGCAGCTTGGCTCCAGGGATGGAGAACACTGAAGCTTTCTTT. Translating gives CASSLAPGMENTEAFF.

V gene TRBV5-6 combines with J gene TRBJ2-1, with 9 nucleotides matching TRBD2. CDR1 and CDR2 from the germline V gene are SGHDT and YYEEEE. CDR3 length: 17 residues. V lost 0 bases and J lost 3; bases outside the gene matches: 7. The CDR3 DNA reads TGTGCCAGCAGCTTGGCTAGCGGGGTTCACCTCTACAATGAGCAGTTCTTC. The encoded protein is CASSLASGVHLYNEQFF. Drawing the rest from reference TRBV5-6 and TRBJ2-1, the complete variable domain is DAGVTQSPTHLIKTRGQQVTLRCSPKSGHDTVSWYQQALGQGPQFIFQYYEEEERQRGNFPDRFSGHQFPNYSSELNVNALLLGDSALYLCASSLASGVHLYNEQFFGPGTRLTVL.

The chain has TRBV7-9 and TRBJ2-7, with 11 bases lining up with TRBD2. V gave up 3 bases and J gave up 2 bases; unmatched junction bases: 0. The CDR3 is 14 residues long. Germline CDR1 is SEHNR and CDR2 is FQNEAQ (reference sequence). CDR3 coding DNA: TGTGCCAGCAGCTTTAGCGGGAGGGCCTACGAGCAGTACTTC. Its translation is CASSFSGRAYEQYF.

The rearrangement joins TRBV10-2 to TRBJ1-5, with D possibly being TRBD1 (5 bases). Germline V CDR1 and CDR2: WSHSY, SAAADI. The CDR3 totals 15 residues. V was shortened by 0 bases and J by 7 bases, with 13 bases between the two germline ends. The CDR3 coding sequence is TGCGCCAGCAGTGAGTCGAAAGGGGTAACGCAGCCCCAGCATTTT. It yields the protein CASSESKGVTQPQHF.

J is TRBJ2-1 and V is TRBV9; TRBD1 might be the D (7 bases). Germline V gene lookup returns CDR1 SGDLS and CDR2 YYNGEE. The ends were cut back, 4 bases at V and 8 bases at J, with 28 bases in the middle. The CDR3 is 18 residues long. CDR3 in amino acids: CASSTLGGGGLISDEQFF. The CDR3 coding sequence is TGTGCCAGCAGCACCCTAGGCGGAGGGGGCCTTATAAGTGATGAGCAGTTCTTC. The variable domain in full, completed from reference TRBV9 and TRBJ2-1, reads DSGVTQTPKHLITATGQRVTLRCSPRSGDLSVYWYQQSLDQGLQFLIQYYNGEERAKGNILERFSAQQFPDLHSELNLSSLELGDSALYFCASSTLGGGGLISDEQFFGPGTRLTVL.

The rearrangement links TRBV6-5 to TRBJ2-5; D uncertain. V gave up 0 bases and J gave up 5 bases, with 10 bases separating them. The germline gives CDR1 MNHEY, CDR2 SVGAGI. CDR3 length equals 14 residues. CDR3 bases: TGTGCCAGCAGTTACTCGGTCTCGGGTGAGACCCAGTACTTC. Protein product: CASSYSVSGETQYF.

This chain links TRBV19 with TRBJ1-4; D is perhaps TRBD1 (6 bases). CDR1 is LNHDA, CDR2 SQIVND, per germline (reference sequence). The CDR3 loop spans 15 amino acids. V was shortened by 7 bases and J by 5 bases, with 17 bases between the two germline ends. CDR3 sequence (DNA): TGTGCCAGTAATGAACGGAGGACAGCGAATGAAAAACTGTTTTTT. It is translated as CASNERRTANEKLFF.

V usage is TRBV5-1 and J usage is TRBJ2-7, with 12 bases matching TRBD1. The CDR3 sequence is 14 residues long. V was clipped by 4 bases and J by 6 bases; unmatched bases: 5. Germline V gene lookup returns CDR1 SGHRS and CDR2 YFSETQ. CDR3 sequence (DNA): TGCGCCAGCAGCGCCGGGACAGGGGGCTTCGAGCAGTACTTC. Amino acids: CASSAGTGGFEQYF.

CDR3 sequence: CASSPLGQGSSYNSPLHF. For the CDR3, the DNA is TGTGCCAGCTCACCTTTAGGACAGGGAAGCTCCTATAATTCACCCCTCCACTTT. The chain couples TRBV18 to TRBJ1-6; 8 bases map to TRBD1. Germline assignment: CDR1 KGHSH and CDR2 LQKENI. The CDR3 length is 18 residues. J gave up 0 bases and V 3 bases, and 7 bases lay outside the gene matches.

The gene calls are TRBV19 and TRBJ1-2; 7 bases agree with TRBD1. The CDR3 totals 13 residues. Trimming at V came to 4 bases and at J to 2 bases, leaving 1 base not matched to a gene. Per germline, CDR1 LNHDA and CDR2 SQIVND (reference sequence). CDR3 sequence: CASSRDRNYGYTF. In DNA, the CDR3 is TGTGCCAGTAGTAGGGACAGAAACTATGGCTACACCTTC.

The V and J genes are TRBV7-2 and TRBJ1-4, with D possibly TRBD1 on 5 matching bases. Germline V lookup: CDR1 SGHTA, CDR2 FQGNSA. CDR3 length: 15 amino acids. V lost 5 bases and J lost 3, with 13 bases in between. The CDR3 here is CASSPGGGPNEKLFF. In DNA, the CDR3 is TGTGCCAGCAGCCCCGGGGGGGGACCTAATGAAAAACTGTTTTTT. The full variable domain, in which reference TRBV7-2 and TRBJ1-4 provide the parts outside the CDR3, is GAGVSQSPSNKVTEKGKDVELRCDPISGHTALYWYRQSLGQGLEFLIYFQGNSAPDKSGLPSDRFSAERTGGSVSTLTIQRTQQEDSAVYLCASSPGGGPNEKLFFGSGTQLSVL.

V gene TRBV7-2 combines with J gene TRBJ1-1; D is unresolved. CDR1 SGHTA and CDR2 FQGNSA come from the germline V gene. V gave up 6 bases and J gave up 6 bases, with 17 bases separating them. The length of the CDR3 is 14 residues. CDR3 in DNA: TGTGCCAGCAGACTAGAGCCCGGTAAGCCTGAAGCTTTCTTT. Its protein product is CASRLEPGKPEAFF.

This clone was counted a few times. V is TRBV5-6 and J is TRBJ1-2; 8 bases are a match to TRBD1. Germline assignment: CDR1 SGHDT and CDR2 YYEEEE. With V trimmed by 4 bases and J by 4 bases, 9 bases remained unmatched. CDR3 length: 15 residues. CDR3 region: CASSQTDREGYGYTF. The CDR3 DNA reads TGTGCCAGCAGCCAAACGGACAGGGAGGGCTATGGCTACACCTTC.

This chain uses TRBV7-3 with TRBJ1-1; TRBD1 aligns across 8 bases. This CDR3 has 14 amino acids. V gave up 1 base and J gave up 6 bases; unmatched junction bases: 4. The germline gives CDR1 SGHTA, CDR2 FQGTGA. CDR3 in amino acids: CASSLNPTGAEAFF. The DNA of the CDR3 is TGTGCCAGCAGCTTAAATCCGACAGGGGCTGAAGCTTTCTTT.

To note about this clone: Other nucleotide sequences in the sample specify the same CDR3. The rearrangement uses TRBV4-2 and TRBJ2-7, with 11 bases lining up with TRBD2. The germline gives CDR1 LGHNA, CDR2 YNFKEQ. This CDR3 spans 16 amino acids. V was pared by 0 bases and J by 4 bases, with 5 bases of the junction left unmatched. The CDR3 nucleotides are TGTGCCAGCAGCCAAGAAGGCACTAGCGGGAGTTACGAGCAGTACTTC. Its translation is CASSQEGTSGSYEQYF.

The rearrangement joins TRBV18 to TRBJ1-1; TRBD1 agrees at 8 bases. Germline V gene lookup returns CDR1 KGHSH and CDR2 LQKENI. With 3 bases clipped from V and 4 bases from J, the junction kept 19 bases outside the gene matches. The CDR3 has 19 residues. The CDR3 here is CASSPLAQGAPPVLTEAFF. In DNA, the CDR3 is TGTGCCAGCTCACCTCTTGCCCAGGGGGCGCCCCCTGTGCTCACTGAAGCTTTCTTT. Filled out from reference TRBV18 and TRBJ1-1, the complete variable domain reads NAGVMQNPRHLVRRRGQEARLRCSPMKGHSHVYWYRQLPEEGLKFMVYLQKENIIDESGMPKERFSAEFPKEGPSILRIQQVVRGDSAAYFCASSPLAQGAPPVLTEAFFGQGTRLTVV.

The chain is built from TRBV4-1 and TRBJ2-7; 9 nucleotides align to TRBD2. CDR1 and CDR2 (germline): MGHRA, YSYEKL. V trimming: 4 bases; J trimming: 2 bases; junction bases outside the gene matches: 6. CDR3 length: 15 amino acids. The CDR3 coding sequence is TGCGCCAGCAGCCTTCGACTAGCGGCCACCTACGAGCAGTACTTC. The encoded protein is CASSLRLAATYEQYF.

The chain has TRBV7-2 and TRBJ2-1; possible D gene TRBD2, 6 bases. V was cut by 1 base and J by 5 bases, with 12 bases left in between. CDR1 SGHTA and CDR2 FQGNSA come from the germline V gene. This CDR3 region has 15 residues. CDR3 nucleotide sequence: TGTGCCAGCAGCTTAGGGCTAGCGTTAAACAATGAGCAGTTCTTC. Translation: CASSLGLALNNEQFF.

The chain combines TRBV6-1 with TRBJ2-7; 9 bases fit TRBD1. The CDR3 sequence is 14 residues long. Germline lookup yields CDR1 MNHNS and CDR2 SASEGT. V trimming: 5 bases; J trimming: 4 bases; junction bases outside the gene matches: 6. The CDR3 protein is CASSQDRGSYEQYF. CDR3 nucleotides: TGTGCCAGCAGTCAAGACAGGGGGTCGTACGAGCAGTACTTC.

This clone was picked up one time. The V gene is TRBV7-2, the J gene TRBJ1-3; D is perhaps TRBD1 (6 bases). This CDR3 is built from 14 residues. Germline V gene lookup returns CDR1 SGHTA and CDR2 FQGNSA. Trimming took off 8 bases at V and 2 bases at J, with 13 bases between the two ends. In DNA form, the CDR3 reads TGTGCCAGCGGGGGCCTCGGGCCTGGAAACACCATATATTTT. Residues: CASGGLGPGNTIYF.

The rearrangement joins TRBV1 to TRBJ2-4; the tabulated D call, TRBD2, remains unverified against the DNA. TRBV1 is a listed pseudogene. CDR3 size: 19 residues. The CDR3 DNA sequence: TGCACCAGCAGCCAAGACAAGCGGGGGGGCATGTTGACCAAAAACATTCAGTACTTC. Protein product: CTSSQDKRGGMLTKNIQYF.

The V and J genes are TRBV7-6 and TRBJ2-3; 9 positions match TRBD1. V was pared by 4 bases and J by 5 bases, with 7 bases of the junction left unmatched. Germline V gene sequence: CDR1 SGHVS, CDR2 FNYEAQ. The CDR3 contains 15 residues. The CDR3 sequence: CASSSWTGAGDTQYF. The CDR3 DNA follows: TGTGCCAGCAGCTCGTGGACAGGGGCGGGAGATACGCAGTATTTT.